This T cell receptor (beta chain) stems from a study of T cells in Graves' hyperthyroidism and ophthalmopathy. Findings and limits, study-wide: The authors' 13 V-J model separated ophthalmopathy from stable hyperthyroidism.

Amplification of TCR beta CDR3 regions was performed using RNA transcripts as template. TCR CDR3 underwent first-round RT-PCR with the HTBI primer set. One entry per CDR3 protein, called by TCRdb with MiXCR from the multiplex PCR reads. The sample yields hundreds of thousands of distinct CDR3 sequences, 14% to 15% seen once. This CDR3 has 15 residues. The V gene end was trimmed by 8 bases and the J gene end by 0 bases; junction bases not matched to a gene: 4. Lactation, pregnancy, other autoimmune disease or uncontrolled infection excluded patients. Clinicians diagnosed patients from clinical symptoms, serum thyroxine and TRAb, thyroid ultrasound and orbital computed tomography. This clonotype appeared many times. Its specificity is not known.

The chain uses TRBV12-3 or TRBV12-4 and TRBJ2-6; 7 nucleotides agree with TRBD1. The receptor was derived from a woman in her 30s with Graves' hyperthyroidism. Sequencing used blood. The CDR3 spells CASRRDSSGANVLTF. In DNA, the CDR3 is TGTGCCAGCCGACGGGACAGCTCTGGGGCCAACGTCCTGACTTTC.